The entry below gives a single T cell receptor (beta chain) sequence along with its context. Its antigen is unidentified. This sample was taken from a study of cytomegalovirus exposure and HLA in healthy donors. Study-wide findings and caveats: An analysis done earlier found most TCR beta V segments productive about 90% or about 30% of the time.

This CDR3 region has 15 residues. Germline V CDR1 and CDR2: ENHRY, SYGVKD. Trimming removed 4 bases at V and 2 bases at J, with 14 bases between. Both 60 Vbeta primers and 13 Jbeta primers went into the PCR. Data came from immunoSEQ multiplex PCR; TCRdb stores just in-frame clones and leaves some out. Among about 160,000 clones, around 72% were seen once, and the ten largest hold around 7%. This TCR derives from a man aged 40-49 years in good health and CMV-seropositive. The source material was PBMCs. The genes are TRBV10-3 and TRBJ1-1, with D unresolved. CDR3 bases: TGTGCCATCAGTGTGAGTCGCGCCGCAAACACTGAAGCTTTCTTT. It yields the protein CAISVSRAANTEAFF.